A selection of T cell receptor beta chains follows, all from one sample in a study of a mutant IDH1 vaccine in newly diagnosed glioma. For these TCRs, the target antigens are not known. Data came from immunoSEQ multiplex PCR; TCRdb stores just in-frame clones and leaves some out. The profile shows about 50,000 clones, around 92% of them singletons. The sample consisted of PBMCs, taken from a glioma patient whose treatment included an IDH1 peptide vaccine. These receptors all come from a man aged 50-60 years with glioma. The CDR3 runs from the conserved cysteine through the conserved F or W. D genes are given only for firm matches. Clone size is stated in some rows and not others, as once, few, many or a class when expanded.

D	size	V	J	CDR3	DNA
NA	once	TRBV5-1	TRBJ1-4	CASSLRGEATNEKLFF	TGCGCCAGCAGCTTGAGGGGCGAAGCAACTAATGAAAAACTGTTTTTT
NA	NA	TRBV7-7	TRBJ1-5	CASSLERGQPQHF	TGTGCTAGCAGCTTAGAAAGGGGACAGCCCCAGCATTTT
NA	NA	TRBV4-1	TRBJ1-1	CASSQGPTEAFF	TGCGCCAGCAGCCAAGGGCCCACTGAAGCTTTCTTT
TRBD2	NA	TRBV14	TRBJ2-7	CASSQPRGGEQYF	TGTGCCAGCAGCCAACCCCGGGGGGGCGAGCAGTACTTC
TRBD1	NA	TRBV27	TRBJ1-6	CASGAMGQRFVALHF	TGTGCCAGCGGAGCCATGGGACAGAGATTTGTGGCCCTCCACTTT
NA	NA	TRBV6-5	TRBJ1-4	CASSLTGRGNEKLFF	TGTGCCAGCAGCCTAACAGGGCGAGGAAATGAAAAACTGTTTTTT
TRBD2	once	TRBV10-3	TRBJ2-5	CAIRRTSGAQETQYF	TGTGCCATCAGGCGGACTAGCGGGGCACAAGAGACCCAGTACTTC
NA	NA	TRBV6-5	TRBJ2-5	CASSSLGGGGETQYF	TGTGCCAGCAGTTCTTTGGGGGGTGGCGGAGAGACCCAGTACTTC
TRBD2	NA	TRBV5-1	TRBJ2-3	CASSLAETSGLSDTQYF	TGCGCCAGCAGCTTGGCCGAGACTAGCGGGTTGTCAGATACGCAGTATTTT
NA	NA	TRBV15	TRBJ1-2	CATSRDLGSLYGYTF	TGTGCCACCAGCAGAGATCTAGGCAGCCTCTATGGCTACACCTTC
NA	NA	TRBV4-1	TRBJ2-7	CASSQDWRVVSYEQYF	TGCGCCAGCAGCCAAGATTGGCGGGTCGTCTCCTACGAGCAGTACTTC
TRBD1	NA	TRBV30	TRBJ1-1	CAWSTMTGPYAEAFF	TGTGCCTGGAGTACCATGACAGGGCCGTATGCTGAAGCTTTCTTT
NA	NA	TRBV6-5	TRBJ1-6	CASSYKTSPLHF	TGTGCCAGCAGTTACAAGACTTCACCCCTCCACTTT
NA	NA	TRBV2	TRBJ2-7	CASNGGGSGEQYF	TGTGCCAGCAACGGTGGGGGCAGTGGCGAGCAGTACTTC
NA	NA	TRBV15	TRBJ2-2	CATAPSDRRNTGELFF	TGTGCCACCGCACCTAGTGACAGGAGGAACACCGGGGAGCTGTTTTTT
NA	few	TRBV6-4	TRBJ2-1	CASSDESGSLTEQFF	TGTGCCAGCAGTGACGAATCCGGGAGTTTGACTGAGCAGTTCTTC
NA	NA	TRBV27	TRBJ1-2	CASSFLRQEGYTF	TGTGCCAGCAGTTTTTTAAGACAAGAGGGCTACACCTTC